A selection of T cell receptor beta chains follows, all from one sample in a study of lymphopenia after photon versus proton radiotherapy. Measured with immunoSEQ multiplex PCR; TCRdb has only the in-frame clones, and not every one. The repertoire holds 60,000 or so clones, with approximately 83% as singletons. The material was peripheral blood, obtained from a patient treated with photon-based radiotherapy. The receptor source for this set is a man in his forties or fifties with gastric cancer. Both conserved end residues are part of each CDR3. A D gene is named only where the DNA matches it firmly. Clone size is stated in some rows and not others, as once, few, many or a class when expanded.

v_gene: TRBV6-6
abundance: -
j_gene: TRBJ1-2
d_gene: -
CDR3nt: TGTGCCAGCAGTTACCGACAGGACTACTATGGCTACACCTTC
CDR3aa: CASSYRQDYYGYTF

v_gene: TRBV19
abundance: -
j_gene: TRBJ1-6
d_gene: TRBD1
CDR3nt: TGTGCCAGTAGTCGGGACAGGGAAAATTCACCCCTCCACTTT
CDR3aa: CASSRDRENSPLHF

v_gene: TRBV9
abundance: -
j_gene: TRBJ1-2
d_gene: -
CDR3nt: TGTGCCAGCAGCGTAGGTTGGACAAGTGAGACGTCTGGCTACACCTTC
CDR3aa: CASSVGWTSETSGYTF

v_gene: TRBV7-2
abundance: -
j_gene: TRBJ2-5
d_gene: TRBD2
CDR3nt: TGTGCCAGCACCCGGGTTAGCGGGGGGCCCCAAGAGACCCAGTACTTC
CDR3aa: CASTRVSGGPQETQYF

v_gene: TRBV5-6
abundance: few
j_gene: TRBJ1-2
d_gene: -
CDR3nt: TGTGCCAGCAGCTTGGGGGGGCAGACAGCCCGCTATGGCTACACCTTC
CDR3aa: CASSLGGQTARYGYTF

v_gene: TRBV7-9
abundance: -
j_gene: TRBJ2-5
d_gene: -
CDR3nt: TGTGCCAGCAGTCTAGACAGCCAAGAGACCCAGTACTTC
CDR3aa: CASSLDSQETQYF

v_gene: TRBV5-6
abundance: -
j_gene: TRBJ2-1
d_gene: -
CDR3nt: TGTGCCAGCAACCCAGGGGTTACCTCTTACAATGAGCAGTTCTTC
CDR3aa: CASNPGVTSYNEQFF

v_gene: TRBV15
abundance: -
j_gene: TRBJ1-5
d_gene: TRBD1
CDR3nt: TGTGCCACCAGCACAAGGGACAGCGAATTAAGGCCCCAGCATTTT
CDR3aa: CATSTRDSELRPQHF

v_gene: TRBV6-5
abundance: -
j_gene: TRBJ1-6
d_gene: -
CDR3nt: TGTGCCAGCAGTTCATCAGGGCGGCTTATGGATTCACCCCTCCACTTT
CDR3aa: CASSSSGRLMDSPLHF

v_gene: TRBV15
abundance: once
j_gene: TRBJ1-2
d_gene: -
CDR3nt: TGTGCCACCAGCAGGGCGGGCCTCGATTATAACTATGGCTACACCTTC
CDR3aa: CATSRAGLDYNYGYTF

v_gene: TRBV4-3
abundance: -
j_gene: TRBJ2-7
d_gene: TRBD2
CDR3nt: TGCGCCAGCAGCCAAGGACTAGCGGACTCCTACGAGCAGTACTTC
CDR3aa: CASSQGLADSYEQYF

v_gene: TRBV2
abundance: few
j_gene: TRBJ1-1
d_gene: -
CDR3nt: TGTGCCAGCACCCAGTCCGAGAACACTGAAGCTTTCTTT
CDR3aa: CASTQSENTEAFF

v_gene: TRBV25-1
abundance: -
j_gene: TRBJ2-1
d_gene: TRBD2
CDR3nt: TGTGCCAGCAGTGAAGCGGGCGGGGGGGCCTACAATGAGCAGTTCTTC
CDR3aa: CASSEAGGGAYNEQFF

v_gene: TRBV7-2
abundance: -
j_gene: TRBJ2-2
d_gene: -
CDR3nt: TGTGCCAGCAGCTCCGTGACAGCCACCGGGGAGCTGTTTTTT
CDR3aa: CASSSVTATGELFF

v_gene: TRBV6-1
abundance: medium-sized
j_gene: TRBJ2-7
d_gene: TRBD1
CDR3nt: TGTGCCACCACAGGGACAGGGTTGGCCGAGCAGTACTTC
CDR3aa: CATTGTGLAEQYF

v_gene: TRBV11-2
abundance: -
j_gene: TRBJ2-4
d_gene: TRBD1
CDR3nt: TGTGCCAGCAGCTTGACAGGGGGCCTAGCCAAAAACATTCAGTACTTC
CDR3aa: CASSLTGGLAKNIQYF

v_gene: TRBV5-5
abundance: -
j_gene: TRBJ1-2
d_gene: TRBD1
CDR3nt: TGTGCCAGCACCCCGGCGGAAGGGGGCGGCTATGGCTACACCTTC
CDR3aa: CASTPAEGGGYGYTF

v_gene: TRBV27
abundance: -
j_gene: TRBJ1-5
d_gene: -
CDR3nt: TGTGCCAGCAGTTCACAGGGACAGCCCCAGCATTTT
CDR3aa: CASSSQGQPQHF

v_gene: TRBV7-6
abundance: -
j_gene: TRBJ1-4
d_gene: -
CDR3nt: TGTGCCAGCAGCTTAGTTGCCAGGGGTGAAAAACTGTTTTTT
CDR3aa: CASSLVARGEKLFF

v_gene: TRBV10-3
abundance: -
j_gene: TRBJ2-3
d_gene: TRBD2
CDR3nt: TGTGCCATCAGCCCGGGACTAGTAACAGATACGCAGTATTTT
CDR3aa: CAISPGLVTDTQYF

v_gene: TRBV30
abundance: once
j_gene: TRBJ1-2
d_gene: -
CDR3nt: TGTGCCTGGAGTGTACGGGGGGGCTACACCTTC
CDR3aa: CAWSVRGGYTF

v_gene: TRBV29-1
abundance: -
j_gene: TRBJ1-1
d_gene: -
CDR3nt: TGCGGCGGGGGGTCCGGCACTGAAGCTTTCTTT
CDR3aa: CGGGSGTEAFF

v_gene: TRBV5-4
abundance: -
j_gene: TRBJ2-3
d_gene: TRBD2
CDR3nt: TGTGCCAGCAGCGGGCGGGGGGGAACAGATACGCAGTATTTT
CDR3aa: CASSGRGGTDTQYF

v_gene: TRBV2
abundance: once
j_gene: TRBJ2-7
d_gene: -
CDR3nt: TGTGCCAGCAGCATAGCTAGCTATGTCTACGAGCAGTACTTC
CDR3aa: CASSIASYVYEQYF

v_gene: TRBV14
abundance: -
j_gene: TRBJ2-6
d_gene: -
CDR3nt: TGTGCCAGCAGCCGGTTGGACAGCTCTGGGGCCAACGTCCTGACTTTC
CDR3aa: CASSRLDSSGANVLTF

v_gene: TRBV4-2
abundance: -
j_gene: TRBJ2-5
d_gene: TRBD2
CDR3nt: TGTGCCAGCAGCTCCCCCCCTAGCGGGGGGTCCCAAGAGACCCAGTACTTC
CDR3aa: CASSSPPSGGSQETQYF

v_gene: TRBV5-4
abundance: -
j_gene: TRBJ1-2
d_gene: TRBD1
CDR3nt: TGTGCCAGCAGCTCCCCCCCCGGGACAGGGGACGGCTACACCTTC
CDR3aa: CASSSPPGTGDGYTF

v_gene: TRBV4-1
abundance: -
j_gene: TRBJ2-3
d_gene: TRBD2
CDR3nt: TGCGCCAGCAGCCTCTTCGGGGCGGGGGGCACAGATACGCAGTATTTT
CDR3aa: CASSLFGAGGTDTQYF

v_gene: TRBV19
abundance: -
j_gene: TRBJ2-7
d_gene: TRBD1
CDR3nt: TGTGCCAGTAGTATTTCGGCCGGGACAGCGCAGTACTTC
CDR3aa: CASSISAGTAQYF

v_gene: TRBV29-1
abundance: -
j_gene: TRBJ2-4
d_gene: TRBD1
CDR3nt: TGCAGCGTTACAGGGGGCACAAACATTCAGTACTTC
CDR3aa: CSVTGGTNIQYF

v_gene: TRBV6-6
abundance: -
j_gene: TRBJ1-2
d_gene: -
CDR3nt: TGTGCCATAAAATCGGCCTATGGCTACACCTTC
CDR3aa: CAIKSAYGYTF

v_gene: TRBV19
abundance: -
j_gene: TRBJ1-2
d_gene: -
CDR3nt: TGTGCCATCCAAAGAGAGGGAGGAGGCTACACCTTC
CDR3aa: CAIQREGGGYTF

v_gene: TRBV19
abundance: -
j_gene: TRBJ1-3
d_gene: -
CDR3nt: TGTGCCAGTAGTCTCCTGACAGGAACTGGAAACACCATATATTTT
CDR3aa: CASSLLTGTGNTIYF

v_gene: TRBV6-1
abundance: -
j_gene: TRBJ1-6
d_gene: -
CDR3nt: TGTGCCAGCAGTCCTAGGGAGACAGGACTCCACTTT
CDR3aa: CASSPRETGLHF

v_gene: TRBV4-2
abundance: -
j_gene: TRBJ1-1
d_gene: TRBD1
CDR3nt: TGTGCCAGCAGCCACTCGGACAGGGCGGACACTGAAGCTTTCTTT
CDR3aa: CASSHSDRADTEAFF

v_gene: TRBV7-7
abundance: once
j_gene: TRBJ2-7
d_gene: -
CDR3nt: TGTGCTAGCAGCTCCTCAGGGGCTGGGGAGCAGTACTTC
CDR3aa: CASSSSGAGEQYF

v_gene: TRBV19
abundance: -
j_gene: TRBJ2-7
d_gene: TRBD1
CDR3nt: TGTGCCAGTAGCGAACAGGGGAACTCGTACGAGCAGTACTTC
CDR3aa: CASSEQGNSYEQYF

v_gene: TRBV7-6
abundance: -
j_gene: TRBJ1-2
d_gene: -
CDR3nt: TGTGCCAGCAGCTCGGCGGGTCTCTATGGCTACACCTTC
CDR3aa: CASSSAGLYGYTF

v_gene: TRBV2
abundance: -
j_gene: TRBJ2-3
d_gene: TRBD2
CDR3nt: TGTGCCAGCAGTCAGACGGTGGGGGGGGATACGCAGTATTTT
CDR3aa: CASSQTVGGDTQYF

v_gene: TRBV10-3
abundance: -
j_gene: TRBJ2-7
d_gene: TRBD1
CDR3nt: TGTGCCACCTCCGGGACAGGGATCTACGAGCAGTACTTC
CDR3aa: CATSGTGIYEQYF

v_gene: TRBV5-4
abundance: -
j_gene: TRBJ2-3
d_gene: -
CDR3nt: TGTGCCAGCAGCTCCCGCACAGATACGCAGTATTTT
CDR3aa: CASSSRTDTQYF

v_gene: TRBV6-1
abundance: few
j_gene: TRBJ1-2
d_gene: -
CDR3nt: TGTGCCAGCAGTGAAAACGGGGGGGGCTATGGCTACACCTTC
CDR3aa: CASSENGGGYGYTF

v_gene: TRBV6-1
abundance: -
j_gene: TRBJ1-6
d_gene: -
CDR3nt: TGTGCCAGCACCAAGGACAGAACTGATTCACCCCTCCACTTT
CDR3aa: CASTKDRTDSPLHF

v_gene: TRBV11-2
abundance: -
j_gene: TRBJ1-5
d_gene: -
CDR3nt: TGTGCCAGCAGCTTAGATGGGAACCAGCCCCAGCATTTT
CDR3aa: CASSLDGNQPQHF

v_gene: TRBV9
abundance: -
j_gene: TRBJ1-5
d_gene: -
CDR3nt: TGTGCCAGCAGCGTCGGGGCCGGGCAGCCCCAGCATTTT
CDR3aa: CASSVGAGQPQHF

v_gene: TRBV5-4
abundance: -
j_gene: TRBJ2-7
d_gene: -
CDR3nt: TGTGCCAGCAGCTCGGACGGGTACGAGCAGTACTTC
CDR3aa: CASSSDGYEQYF

v_gene: TRBV28
abundance: -
j_gene: TRBJ2-1
d_gene: TRBD2
CDR3nt: TGTGCCAGCAGACCCAGCGGGGGGACCTATGAGCAGTTCTTC
CDR3aa: CASRPSGGTYEQFF

v_gene: TRBV13
abundance: -
j_gene: TRBJ2-2
d_gene: TRBD1
CDR3nt: TGTGCCAGCAGCTTCCGACAGGGGCCTCGGGAGCTGTTTTTT
CDR3aa: CASSFRQGPRELFF

v_gene: TRBV7-9
abundance: -
j_gene: TRBJ2-3
d_gene: -
CDR3nt: TGTGCCAGCAGCTTCACTGCAGGCCCTAGCACAGATACGCAGTATTTT
CDR3aa: CASSFTAGPSTDTQYF

v_gene: TRBV5-1
abundance: -
j_gene: TRBJ1-1
d_gene: -
CDR3nt: TGCGCCAGCAGCCCCGGCTTGAACACTGAAGCTTTCTTT
CDR3aa: CASSPGLNTEAFF

v_gene: TRBV11-2
abundance: -
j_gene: TRBJ2-2
d_gene: TRBD1
CDR3nt: TGTGCCAGCAGCCCACAGGGGGCGCAGGCCGGGGAGCTGTTTTTT
CDR3aa: CASSPQGAQAGELFF

v_gene: TRBV4-1
abundance: -
j_gene: TRBJ2-1
d_gene: -
CDR3nt: TGCGCCAGCAGCCCCACGGAGGGGAGGAATGAGCAGTTCTTC
CDR3aa: CASSPTEGRNEQFF

v_gene: TRBV5-1
abundance: once
j_gene: TRBJ1-1
d_gene: -
CDR3nt: TGCGCCAGCAGCTTGGAGGGGCCCCCGAACACTGAAGCTTTCTTT
CDR3aa: CASSLEGPPNTEAFF